Below, 10 T cell receptor beta chains from the same sample are listed, as sequenced in a study of blood T cells in healthy people across ages. Together with a sample-barcoded 5' primer, a J-beta primer mix was included in a second PCR lasting about 7 to 11 cycles. TCRdb reanalysed the 5' RACE reads using MiXCR and keeps one entry per CDR3 protein. The data show around 790,000 distinct CDR3 sequences, approximately 48% seen once. The sequencing sample was made of blood. The receptors originated from a man aged 60 to 69 in good health.

This chain connects TRBV4-1 to TRBJ1-1; D ambiguous. Germline V lookup: CDR1 MGHRA, CDR2 YSYEKL. Trimming pared 7 bases from V and 0 bases from J, leaving 12 bases between. CDR3 length: 14 residues. CDR3 residues: CASTKILVNTEAFF. The CDR3 DNA follows: TGCGCCAGCACCAAAATTCTGGTGAACACTGAAGCTTTCTTT.

This clonotype was counted a few times. This chain connects TRBV6-6 to TRBJ1-6; possibly TRBD1 for D (6 bases). V was shortened by 10 bases and J by 5 bases, with 12 bases between the two germline ends. CDR3 length equals 13 residues. CDR1 is MNHNY and CDR2 is SVGAGI in the germline V gene (reference sequence). Written as DNA, the CDR3 is TGTGCCACCAGACGACAGGATAATTCACCCCTCCACTTT. Protein product: CATRRQDNSPLHF.

The chain carries TRBV29-1 and TRBJ2-7; TRBD1 or TRBD2 may be the D gene (5 bases each). The CDR3 has 15 residues. The germline V gene encodes CDR1 SQVTM and CDR2 ANQGSEA. Trimming took 3 bases from V and 4 from J, leaving 19 bases between them. In DNA form, the CDR3 reads TGCAGCGTTGAGATGGGGCGGAGCGGAGGTTACGAGCAGTACTTC. The encoded protein is CSVEMGRSGGYEQYF.

This clonotype was counted a few times. CDR3 residues: CASSTRTGVGIYEQYF. The CDR3 region has the DNA TGTGCCAGCAGCACCCGAACAGGGGTCGGGATCTACGAGCAGTACTTC. The V call is TRBV9, the J call TRBJ2-7; 7 nucleotides match TRBD1. From germline, CDR1 is SGDLS and CDR2 YYNGEE. The CDR3 contains 16 residues. V shed 4 bases and J 3 bases; nucleotides not matched to a gene: 13.

A single count supports this clonotype. The CDR3 DNA sequence: TGTGCCAGCAGTGAAGGCGTTGGAAACACCATATATTTT. Translation gives CASSEGVGNTIYF. This sequence joins TRBV6-1 and TRBJ1-3; D unclear. Trimming pared 1 base from V and 3 bases from J, leaving 4 bases between. Germline lookup yields CDR1 MNHNS and CDR2 SASEGT. The CDR3 extends over 13 amino acids.

This clonotype occurred a few times. V gene TRBV18 combines with J gene TRBJ1-1; D is unresolved. Germline V gives CDR1 KGHSH, CDR2 LQKENI. CDR3 length equals 14 residues. Trimming took 3 bases from V and 3 from J, leaving 11 bases between them. The CDR3 nucleotides read TGTGCCAGCTCACCGGTAGGGTCGGACACTGAAGCTTTCTTT. Protein product: CASSPVGSDTEAFF.

This sequence joins TRBV4-2 and TRBJ2-5, with a possible D match to TRBD2 (7 bases). Germline assignment: CDR1 LGHNA and CDR2 YNFKEQ. V was trimmed by 7 bases and J by 4 bases, leaving 16 bases between them. This CDR3 is 14 amino acids long. CDR3 protein: CASTLGGGAETQYF. The CDR3 DNA sequence: TGTGCCAGCACTCTAGGCGGGGGCGCAGAGACCCAGTACTTC.

The chain carries TRBV27 and TRBJ2-1; possibly TRBD1 or TRBD2 for D (5 bases each). Trimming left V 10 bases short and J 2 bases short, with 12 bases between. In germline, CDR1 is MNHEY, CDR2 SMNVEV (reference sequence). The CDR3 runs 13 residues. This CDR3 reads CATAGDPYNEQFF. In DNA, the CDR3 is TGTGCCACAGCCGGGGACCCCTACAATGAGCAGTTCTTC.

This clonotype was detected only a few times. The CDR3: CASSSGTPYGYTF. CDR3 DNA sequence: TGTGCCAGCAGCTCCGGGACGCCCTATGGCTACACCTTC. The chain uses TRBV7-2 and TRBJ1-2, with a tentative D call TRBD1 (5 bases). Germline CDR1 and CDR2: SGHTA and FQGNSA. The V and J ends lost 4 bases and 4 bases respectively, with 10 bases between them. CDR3 size: 13 residues.

This clonotype appeared a few times. The rearrangement links TRBV21-1 to TRBJ2-7. TRBV21-1 is given as a pseudogene. The CDR3 totals 12 residues. The CDR3 DNA follows: TGTGCCGAGAAGTCGGGCATCGACGAGCAGTACTTC. It specifies CAEKSGIDEQYF.